The rows below give T cell receptor beta chains drawn from one sample of a study of graft-versus-host responses after intestinal transplantation. Libraries were prepared by immunoSEQ multiplex PCR; TCRdb keeps only in-frame clonotypes and omits some of them. The table shows about 9,700 clones, with 31% occurring only once. The specimen comprised alloreactive CD4+ T cells from a mixed lymphocyte reaction culture, sampled before transplantation. Receptor source: a human patient who was an organ donor for intestinal transplantation. CDR3s include the opening cysteine and the closing phenylalanine or tryptophan. A D gene is named only where the DNA matches it firmly. Size is omitted from some rows. Given values are once, few, many or a class for expanded clones.

V gene	clone size	D gene	CDR3 length	J gene	CDR3 protein	CDR3 DNA
TRBV5-1	.	.	15	TRBJ2-3	CASSSWTLNTDTQYF	TGCGCCAGCAGCTCCTGGACACTTAACACAGATACGCAGTATTTT
TRBV7-7	few	.	14	TRBJ1-2	CASRPDYSEYGYTF	TGTGCCAGCAGACCTGATTACAGCGAGTATGGCTACACCTTC
TRBV11-3	medium-sized	.	14	TRBJ2-7	CASSVKQGPLEQYF	TGTGCCAGCAGCGTCAAACAGGGACCCCTCGAGCAGTACTTC
TRBV6-6	few	.	13	TRBJ1-2	CASSQDRNYGYTF	TGTGCCAGCAGCCAGGACAGAAACTATGGCTACACCTTC
TRBV6-6	medium-sized	.	15	TRBJ1-3	CASSYVFTGGNTIYF	TGTGCCAGCAGTTACGTTTTTACAGGTGGAAACACCATATATTTT
TRBV20-1	.	.	11	TRBJ1-2	CSASPSAGYTF	TGCAGTGCTTCACCATCTGCTGGCTACACCTTC
TRBV5-3	.	.	14	TRBJ1-2	CARSFGGGEYGYTF	TGTGCCAGAAGCTTTGGTGGGGGTGAATATGGCTACACCTTC
TRBV20-1	.	.	11	TRBJ1-4	CSARFGEKLFF	TGCAGTGCTAGGTTTGGAGAAAAACTGTTTTTT
TRBV5-4	medium-sized	TRBD2	17	TRBJ2-3	CASSLTSGGASTDTQYF	TGTGCCAGCAGCTTGACTAGCGGGGGGGCTAGCACAGATACGCAGTATTTT
TRBV27	.	.	13	TRBJ2-7	CASSLASSYEQYF	TGTGCCAGCAGTTTGGCCAGTTCCTACGAGCAGTACTTC
TRBV7-2	.	.	16	TRBJ1-2	CASSLVFIGGIYGYTF	TGTGCCAGCAGCTTAGTATTTATAGGGGGTATTTATGGCTACACCTTC
TRBV6-6	.	TRBD1	12	TRBJ1-5	CATRTGDQPQHF	TGTGCCACCCGGACAGGGGATCAGCCCCAGCATTTT
TRBV6-5	.	.	15	TRBJ2-1	CASSYSASNYNEQFF	TGTGCCAGCAGTTACTCGGCCTCGAACTACAATGAGCAGTTCTTC
TRBV30	.	.	15	TRBJ1-3	CAWSVQKRSGNTIYF	TGTGCCTGGAGTGTACAGAAACGCTCTGGAAACACCATATATTTT
TRBV5-1	few	TRBD1	12	TRBJ1-2	CASSGQDYGYTF	TGCGCCAGCAGCGGACAGGACTATGGCTACACCTTC
TRBV27	.	.	14	TRBJ2-7	CASSLARQAYEQYF	TGTGCCAGCAGTTTAGCCCGACAAGCCTACGAGCAGTACTTC
TRBV27	medium-sized	.	14	TRBJ1-6	CASSSATSNSPLHF	TGTGCCAGCAGTTCGGCGACTTCGAATTCACCCCTCCACTTT
TRBV9	.	TRBD2	15	TRBJ2-2	CASSGLAGNTGELFF	TGTGCCAGCAGCGGACTAGCGGGGAACACCGGGGAGCTGTTTTTT
TRBV29-1	.	.	12	TRBJ1-4	CSVGQSNEKLFF	TGCAGCGTGGGGCAGTCTAATGAAAAACTGTTTTTT
TRBV19	.	.	15	TRBJ1-3	CASSIQFLSGNTIYF	TGTGCCAGTAGTATTCAGTTTCTCTCTGGAAACACCATATATTTT
TRBV7-9	few	.	16	TRBJ2-5	CASSLVFTARQETQYF	TGTGCCAGCAGCTTAGTTTTCACCGCTCGCCAAGAGACCCAGTACTTC
TRBV6-1	medium-sized	.	13	TRBJ1-2	CASSEPYREGYTF	TGTGCCAGCAGTGAACCTTACAGGGAAGGCTACACCTTC
TRBV7-2	.	.	17	TRBJ2-3	CASSLVPSALSTDTQYF	TGTGCCAGCAGCTTAGTGCCTTCAGCGCTGAGCACAGATACGCAGTATTTT
TRBV2	medium-sized	.	13	TRBJ1-1	CASRDTENTEAFF	TGTGCCAGCAGGGATACAGAGAACACTGAAGCTTTCTTT
TRBV11-3	.	TRBD2	15	TRBJ2-3	CASSFVGGSTDTQYF	TGTGCCAGCAGCTTCGTGGGCGGGAGCACAGACACGCAGTATTTT
TRBV5-1	few	TRBD1	15	TRBJ2-7	CASRQDRGASYEQYF	TGCGCCAGCAGGCAAGACAGGGGCGCGTCCTACGAGCAGTACTTC
TRBV28	few	.	12	TRBJ1-1	CASSLSGSSSFF	TGTGCCAGCAGTTTATCTGGGTCCAGTTCTTTCTTT
TRBV6-6	.	TRBD1	12	TRBJ1-2	CASSYRTGGYTF	TGTGCCAGCAGTTACCGGACAGGGGGCTACACCTTC
TRBV5-6	few	TRBD2	15	TRBJ2-5	CASSLLWAGGETQYF	TGTGCCAGCAGCCTACTCTGGGCGGGGGGAGAGACCCAGTACTTC
TRBV29-1	.	TRBD1	13	TRBJ1-2	CSVAGTGTYGYTF	TGCAGCGTTGCGGGGACAGGGACCTATGGCTACACCTTC
TRBV4-1	medium-sized	TRBD1	13	TRBJ2-2	CASSRQGTGELFF	TGCGCCAGCAGCCGACAGGGGACCGGGGAGCTGTTTTTT
TRBV15	once	.	13	TRBJ1-1	CATSTGHNTEAFF	TGTGCCACCAGCACAGGGCACAACACTGAAGCTTTCTTT
TRBV6-1	medium-sized	.	14	TRBJ1-1	CASSDLGWGTEAFF	TGTGCCAGCAGTGATCTGGGCTGGGGCACTGAAGCTTTCTTT
TRBV19	.	TRBD1	12	TRBJ2-7	CASSQQGYEQYF	TGTGCCAGTAGCCAACAGGGGTACGAGCAGTACTTC
TRBV2	.	TRBD2	15	TRBJ2-5	CASSKDGLAAETQYF	TGTGCCAGCAGCAAAGATGGACTAGCGGCCGAGACCCAGTACTTC
TRBV7-9	.	.	13	TRBJ2-7	CASGRDSSYEQYF	TGTGCCAGCGGACGCGACAGTTCCTACGAGCAGTACTTC
TRBV20-1	.	.	11	TRBJ2-3	CSASLVDTQYF	TGCAGTGCTAGCTTAGTGGATACGCAGTATTTT
TRBV11-2	.	.	15	TRBJ1-1	CASSLGPGVNTEAFF	TGTGCCAGCAGCTTAGGTCCGGGCGTGAACACTGAAGCTTTCTTT
TRBV5-1	.	.	14	TRBJ2-1	CASSLETTWGEQFF	TGCGCCAGCAGCTTGGAGACTACTTGGGGTGAGCAGTTCTTC
TRBV18	.	.	14	TRBJ1-5	CASSPVGSNQPQHF	TGTGCCAGCTCACCAGTAGGCAGCAATCAGCCCCAGCATTTT
TRBV15	few	.	16	TRBJ2-3	CATSRGGVGGVDTQYF	TGTGCCACCAGCAGAGGGGGGGTCGGCGGGGTAGATACGCAGTATTTT
TRBV18	.	TRBD1	18	TRBJ2-2	CASSPPGGGLANTGELFF	TGTGCCAGCTCCCCTCCAGGGGGTGGTCTCGCCAACACCGGGGAGCTGTTTTTT
TRBV7-2	medium-sized	.	15	TRBJ2-7	CASSLGPGDPYEQYF	TGTGCCAGCAGCTTAGGGCCGGGTGACCCCTACGAGCAGTACTTC
TRBV7-6	.	.	12	TRBJ1-1	CASSPRLGEAFF	TGTGCCAGCAGCCCGAGGTTGGGGGAGGCTTTCTTT
TRBV2	few	.	13	TRBJ1-5	CASRAYSNQPQHF	TGTGCCAGCAGAGCCTATAGCAATCAGCCCCAGCATTTT
TRBV5-1	.	.	17	TRBJ2-7	CASSFSIQGIRTYEQYF	TGCGCCAGCAGCTTTTCGATTCAGGGAATCCGCACCTACGAGCAGTACTTC
TRBV27	few	.	17	TRBJ1-6	CASSSSGEGWYNSPLHF	TGTGCCAGCAGTTCGTCAGGGGAGGGGTGGTATAATTCACCCCTCCACTTT
TRBV5-8	medium-sized	TRBD1	17	TRBJ1-5	CASSSGTGNSPGQPQHF	TGTGCCAGCAGCTCCGGGACAGGGAACTCCCCTGGTCAGCCCCAGCATTTT
TRBV5-4	.	TRBD1	16	TRBJ2-3	CASSLVRTGSLDTQYF	TGTGCCAGCAGCTTGGTGAGGACAGGGAGCCTAGATACGCAGTATTTT
TRBV4-1	few	.	15	TRBJ1-4	CASSRSWGVGEKLFF	TGCGCCAGCAGCCGCTCGTGGGGAGTTGGTGAAAAACTGTTTTTT
TRBV28	few	.	13	TRBJ1-2	CATQQGPVGGYTF	TGTGCCACCCAACAGGGCCCGGTTGGTGGCTACACCTTC